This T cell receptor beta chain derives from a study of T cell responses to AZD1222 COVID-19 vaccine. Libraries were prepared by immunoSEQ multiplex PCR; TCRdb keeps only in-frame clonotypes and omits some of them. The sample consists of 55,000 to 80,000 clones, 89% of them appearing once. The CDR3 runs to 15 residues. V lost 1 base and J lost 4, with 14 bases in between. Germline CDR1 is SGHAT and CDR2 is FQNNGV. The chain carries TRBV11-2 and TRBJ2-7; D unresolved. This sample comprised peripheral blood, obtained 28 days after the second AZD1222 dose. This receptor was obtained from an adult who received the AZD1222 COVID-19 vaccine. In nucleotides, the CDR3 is TGTGCCAGCAGCTTAGTTCCAGGTACAGATTACGAGCAGTACTTC. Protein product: CASSLVPGTDYEQYF.